Listed below are T cell receptor beta chains from one sample, sequenced in a study of T cell repertoires in cytomegalovirus infection. Using its own MiXCR run on the reads, TCRdb lists one record per CDR3 protein. The sample includes roughly 230,000 distinct CDR3 sequences, over 20% of them seen just once. The sample taken for sequencing was CD8+ T cells from PBMCs. The origin of the receptors is a human donor in good health (CMV status not recorded). Some clones in this sample may be carry-over from other donors' samples. Each CDR3 is given with its conserved first and last residue. A D gene is named only where the DNA matches it firmly. A row's size may be missing; if present it is once, few, many or a size class.

j_call clone_size v_call d_call cdr3_nt cdr3_aa
TRBJ1-1 many TRBV6-6 NA TGTGCCAGCAGTTACCCACAGGCCGACAACACTGAAGCTTTCTTT CASSYPQADNTEAFF
TRBJ2-1 few TRBV2 NA TGTGCCAGCAGCGGCGGGCCGGCCTGGGGTGAGCAGTTCTTC CASSGGPAWGEQFF
TRBJ2-5 few TRBV7-9 TRBD1 TGTGCCAGCAGCCAAGCGGGACAGGGCAGAGAGACCCAGTACTTC CASSQAGQGRETQYF
TRBJ1-1 NA TRBV11-2 NA TGTGCCAGCAGCTCATTGAACAGGGAAGCTTTCTTT CASSSLNREAFF
TRBJ2-2 few TRBV6-2/TRBV6-3 NA TGTGCCAGCAGTTACTCGACGGGACACCACGCCGGGGAGCTGTTTTTT CASSYSTGHHAGELFF
TRBJ1-5 NA TRBV2 TRBD1 TGTGCCAGCAGTGAACTCGGACAGGGTGGGGGCCCCCAGCATTTT CASSELGQGGGPQHF
TRBJ1-1 NA TRBV2 NA TGTGCCAGCAGTGACACTGGGGAGAACACTGAAGCTTTCTTT CASSDTGENTEAFF
TRBJ1-1 many TRBV7-9 TRBD1 TGTGCCAGCAGCCCAGGACAGGGCTGGGGGAACACTGAAGCTTTCTTT CASSPGQGWGNTEAFF
TRBJ1-1 few TRBV19 TRBD1 TGTGCCAGTAGTCCACAGGGGGCGATGAACACTGAAGCTTTCTTT CASSPQGAMNTEAFF
TRBJ1-1 many TRBV7-9 NA TGTGCCAGCAGCTTAGATGCCACTGAAGCTTTCTTT CASSLDATEAFF
TRBJ2-7 NA TRBV29-1 NA TGCAGCGTTGAATTCGCCGGGTCCTACGAGCAGTACTTC CSVEFAGSYEQYF
TRBJ2-5 few TRBV20-1 NA TGCAGTGCCTCGAGGGAGGGGGGGGGTTTCCAAGAGACCCAGTACTTC CSASREGGGFQETQYF
TRBJ1-5 many TRBV7-2 TRBD1 TGTGCCAGCAGCTTAGTAGTCGGGACAGGGGAGAATTACAATCAGCCCCAGCATTTT CASSLVVGTGENYNQPQHF
TRBJ1-1 NA TRBV29-1 NA TGCAGCGCGACGCAGGGAGGGACTGAAGCTTTCTTT CSATQGGTEAFF
TRBJ1-1 NA TRBV5-1 NA TGCGCCAGCAGCGTGGGACCAGGCGAAGCTTTCTTT CASSVGPGEAFF
TRBJ2-3 many TRBV19 NA TGTGCCAGCAGCATAGGTGGAAGCACAGATACGCAGTATTTT CASSIGGSTDTQYF
TRBJ2-3 NA TRBV10-2 TRBD2 TGCGCCAGCAGGGATACTAGCGGCACAGATACGCAGTATTTT CASRDTSGTDTQYF
TRBJ2-1 few TRBV19 TRBD1 TGTGCCACCATGGGACAGATCTCCTACAATGAGCAGTTCTTC CATMGQISYNEQFF
TRBJ2-1 few TRBV2 NA TGTGCCAGCAGCCCGGGACTTGGGGCGTCCTACAATGAGCAGTTCTTC CASSPGLGASYNEQFF
TRBJ2-5 NA TRBV7-6 NA TGTGCCAGCAGCTTAGCGGGGTCGGGAGCGGAGACCCAGTACTTC CASSLAGSGAETQYF
TRBJ2-7 NA TRBV19 TRBD2 TGTGCCAGTAGTCCCCTAGCGGGGGGGGTCTACGAGCAGTACTTC CASSPLAGGVYEQYF
TRBJ2-3 many TRBV2 NA TGTGCTACCAGAGAGCGGAGGTCTAGCACAGATACGCAGTATTTT CATRERRSSTDTQYF
TRBJ2-7 few TRBV5-4 TRBD2 TGTGCCAGCAGCCCGGGACTAGCGGGGGCCAACGAGCAGTACTTC CASSPGLAGANEQYF
TRBJ2-7 many TRBV7-6 TRBD1 TGTGCCAGCAGCTTTCCGGGACAGGGGGTTAACGAGCAGTACTTC CASSFPGQGVNEQYF
TRBJ1-6 many TRBV7-2 NA TGTGCCAGCAGCCCAGGGGACCGCCGGTGGTCACCCCTCCACTTT CASSPGDRRWSPLHF
TRBJ1-1 many TRBV7-8 NA TGTGCCAGCAGCCGCGCTGGCAGGACGGTGAACACTGAAGCTTTCTTT CASSRAGRTVNTEAFF
TRBJ1-2 NA TRBV12-3/TRBV12-4 TRBD1 TGTGCCAGCAGTTTGGGACAGGGACAGACTGGCTACACCTTC CASSLGQGQTGYTF
TRBJ2-3 NA TRBV29-1 NA TGCAGCGTTGAAGACAGGGTTGATACGCAGTATTTT CSVEDRVDTQYF
TRBJ2-3 many TRBV7-2 NA TGTGCCAGCAGCTTAAGGAGGGGGCCAGATACGCAGTATTTT CASSLRRGPDTQYF
TRBJ2-2 many TRBV20-1 NA TGCAGTGCTAGCACAGGCAACACCGGGGAGCTGTTTTTT CSASTGNTGELFF
TRBJ2-2 NA TRBV2 NA TGTGCCAGCGCTAGGACCGGGGAGCTGTTTTTT CASARTGELFF
TRBJ2-7 many TRBV18 NA TGTGCCAGCTCAGATGACAAATACGAGCAGTACTTC CASSDDKYEQYF
TRBJ2-3 many TRBV6-4 NA TGTGCCAGCAGTGACTCGGACACAGATACGCAGTATTTT CASSDSDTDTQYF
TRBJ1-2 NA TRBV28 NA TGTGCCAGCAGTCAGCAGGGGTTGGAAGGCTACACCTTC CASSQQGLEGYTF
TRBJ2-7 few TRBV27 NA TGTGCCAGCAGTTTATCATCAGGGGTCCCCTTCCACGAGCAGTACTTC CASSLSSGVPFHEQYF
TRBJ2-1 few TRBV4-1 TRBD2 TGCGCCAGCAGCCAAGAAACGGGTAGCGGGGGGGTAGCCTACAATGAGCAGTTCTTC CASSQETGSGGVAYNEQFF
TRBJ1-5 NA TRBV12-3/TRBV12-4 NA TGTGCCAGCAGTTTCGCAGGGCAAGGCAATCAGCCCCAGCATTTT CASSFAGQGNQPQHF
TRBJ2-5 few TRBV12-3/TRBV12-4 NA TGTGCCAGCAGTATCTCCCCAGGGGTGGAGACCCAGTACTTC CASSISPGVETQYF
TRBJ1-1 NA TRBV20-1 NA TGCAGTGCTAGAATATCCGGATCGGGGCGGAGGGGAGCTTTCTTT CSARISGSGRRGAFF
TRBJ1-2 NA TRBV27 TRBD1 TGTGCCAGCAGACAAAGAACAGGGGGCAGTTATGGCTACACCTTC CASRQRTGGSYGYTF
TRBJ1-1 NA TRBV6-6 NA TGTGCCAGCTGGGGCCTCCTGACTGAAGCTTTCTTT CASWGLLTEAFF
TRBJ2-1 once TRBV12-3/TRBV12-4 TRBD1 TGTGCCAGCAGTTTAGTCAGGGGGTCAGGGGAGCAGTTCTTC CASSLVRGSGEQFF
TRBJ2-2 NA TRBV20-1 NA TGCAGTGCTAGAGATACAGGGACGTTCGGCGGGGAGCTGTTTTTT CSARDTGTFGGELFF
TRBJ2-7 few TRBV2 NA TGTGCCAGCAGTCCCCCTCCGGGCGAGCAGTACTTC CASSPPPGEQYF
TRBJ2-2 NA TRBV7-9 TRBD2 TGTGCCAGCAGCTTTAACCGTGGCGGGGGAAAGAACACCGGGGAGCTGTTTTTT CASSFNRGGGKNTGELFF
TRBJ2-5 NA TRBV2 TRBD1 TGTGCCAGCAGTGAGGGACAGGGGGATTGGGTGACCCAGTACTTC CASSEGQGDWVTQYF
TRBJ1-5 NA TRBV19 NA TGTGCCAGTAGCAGGGATAGTCAGCCCCAGCATTTT CASSRDSQPQHF